The 18 T cell receptor beta chains given below trace back to one sample, sequenced in a study of cytomegalovirus exposure and HLA in healthy donors. The PCR made use of 60 Vbeta and 13 Jbeta primers. The method was immunoSEQ multiplex PCR; TCRdb's version includes in-frame clones alone and lacks a portion of them. The sample table sets out about 130,000 clones. Sequencing input: PBMCs. The receptors derive from a woman aged 60 to 75 in good health and CMV-seronegative.

In DNA form, the CDR3 reads TGCGCCAGCAGCAACAGAGGGCGGACAGGAGAGGCCTTAGCCAAAAACATTCAGTACTTC. This gives the protein CASSNRGRTGEALAKNIQYF. This sequence joins TRBV4-1 and TRBJ2-4; 7 bases agree with TRBD1. Trimming cost V 5 bases and J 0 bases; bases outside gene matches: 19. The CDR3 totals 20 residues. Per germline, CDR1 MGHRA and CDR2 YSYEKL.

The genes are TRBV19 and TRBJ2-1, with D maybe TRBD2 (5 bases). Trimming stripped 4 bases from V and 0 bases from J, with 19 bases between. Germline V gene sequence: CDR1 LNHDA, CDR2 SQIVND (reference sequence). The CDR3 is 18 amino acids. CDR3 DNA sequence: TGTGCCAGTAGTACCCGTCTGGCGGGCATGAGCTCCTACAATGAGCAGTTCTTC. Protein sequence: CASSTRLAGMSSYNEQFF.

The chain carries TRBV19 and TRBJ1-5; D remains ambiguous. V shed 2 bases and J shed 6 bases, with 17 bases lying between them. The germline V gene encodes CDR1 LNHDA and CDR2 SQIVND (reference sequence). This CDR3 contains 16 residues. CDR3 amino acids: CASSISPAVVGQPQHF. The CDR3 bases are TGTGCCAGTAGTATAAGCCCCGCGGTAGTAGGTCAGCCCCAGCATTTT.

The chain employs TRBV7-2 and TRBJ2-1; maybe TRBD2 (5 bases). Looked up from germline, CDR1 is SGHTA and CDR2 is FQGNSA. Trimming removed 4 bases at V and 0 bases at J, with 16 bases between. This CDR3 comprises 17 residues. CDR3 in DNA: TGTGCCAGCAGCTCCCGGACTGGCGTGGGCTCCTACAATGAGCAGTTCTTC. The encoded protein is CASSSRTGVGSYNEQFF.

The chain combines TRBV19 with TRBJ2-7; a possible D gene is TRBD2 (5 bases). V was pared by 4 bases and J by 5 bases, with 12 bases between. The CDR3 has 13 amino acids. Germline V gives CDR1 LNHDA, CDR2 SQIVND (reference sequence). The CDR3 DNA sequence: TGTGCCAGTAGTACCTTCGCGAGGGACGAGCAGTACTTC. As protein: CASSTFARDEQYF.

The V gene is TRBV4-1, the J gene TRBJ2-5; D may be TRBD1 (6 bases). The CDR3 loop spans 14 amino acids. In germline, CDR1 is MGHRA, CDR2 YSYEKL. The V and J ends lost 4 bases and 5 bases respectively, with 14 bases between them. The CDR3 is CASSRTGIAETQYF. Here the CDR3 DNA reads TGCGCCAGCAGCCGCACAGGGATCGCGGAGACCCAGTACTTC.

CDR3 protein: CASSPIEEGAFF. The CDR3 region has the DNA TGTGCCAGCAGCCCCATAGAGGAGGGAGCTTTCTTT. This sequence joins TRBV11-1 and TRBJ1-1; no firm D call. The germline V gene has CDR1 SGHAT and CDR2 FQDESV (reference sequence). This CDR3 has 12 amino acids. Trimming removed 5 bases at V and 10 bases at J, with 14 bases between.

The rearrangement uses TRBV27 and TRBJ2-1, with 13 bases that match TRBD2. After removal of 5 bases from V and 2 bases from J, the junction contained 6 bases not matched to a gene. CDR3 size: 17 residues. CDR1 MNHEY and CDR2 SMNVEV come from the germline V gene (reference sequence). CDR3 region: CASSPRLAGGTYNEQFF. Written as DNA, the CDR3 is TGTGCCAGCAGTCCCCGACTAGCGGGAGGCACCTACAATGAGCAGTTCTTC.

CDR3 amino acids: CASSLNEQFF. DNA of the CDR3: TGTGCCAGCAGCCTAAATGAGCAGTTCTTC. This rearrangement joins TRBV5-4 to TRBJ2-1; D remains ambiguous. This CDR3 is built from 10 residues. The ends were cut back, 4 bases at V and 7 bases at J, with 3 bases in the middle. From germline, CDR1 is SGHNT and CDR2 YYREEE (reference sequence).

On this clone: An end of the junction does not agree with germline; a read error may underlie this. The gene calls are TRBV5-1 and TRBJ1-2; possibly TRBD1 for D (6 bases). Germline V gene lookup returns CDR1 SGHRS and CDR2 YFSETQ. The CDR3 has 10 amino acids. CDR3 residues: CASPKSGTRF. In nucleotides, the CDR3 is TGCGCCAGCCCGAAATCGGGGACACGATTC.

The gene calls are TRBV5-1 and TRBJ1-6, with 8 nucleotides matching TRBD1. In germline, CDR1 is SGHRS, CDR2 YFSETQ. The CDR3 loop spans 15 amino acids. V was clipped by 4 bases and J by 4 bases; unmatched bases: 4. The CDR3 DNA sequence: TGCGCCAGCAGCCGTAGGACAGGGTATAATTCACCCCTCCACTTT. As protein: CASSRRTGYNSPLHF.

The chain is built from TRBV6-5 and TRBJ2-7, with 9 positions matching TRBD2. The CDR3 contains 15 residues. Per the germline V gene, CDR1 is MNHEY and CDR2 is SVGAGI. The V and J ends lost 6 bases and 1 base, in that order; junction bases with no gene match: 7. The DNA of the CDR3 is TGTGCCAGCAGAGACCTGGCGGGGGGGTCCTACGAGCAGTACTTC. Translation: CASRDLAGGSYEQYF.

The chain combines TRBV5-6 with TRBJ2-3, with D uncertain. Per germline, CDR1 SGHDT and CDR2 YYEEEE. The V end was cut by 1 base, the J end by 4 bases, with 7 bases between. The length of the CDR3 is 13 residues. CDR3 nucleotide sequence: TGTGCCAGCAGCTTGTTCTCGGCAGATACGCAGTATTTT. Its protein is CASSLFSADTQYF. The variable domain in full, with the rest retrieved from reference TRBV5-6 and TRBJ2-3, is DAGVTQSPTHLIKTRGQQVTLRCSPKSGHDTVSWYQQALGQGPQFIFQYYEEEERQRGNFPDRFSGHQFPNYSSELNVNALLLGDSALYLCASSLFSADTQYFGPGTRLTVL.

J is TRBJ2-7 and V is TRBV7-5; the listed D gene, TRBD2, was not tested against the DNA. TRBV7-5 is given as a pseudogene. This CDR3 comprises 14 residues. CDR3 coding DNA: TGTGCCAGAAGCTTAGAGGCGGGCTCCTACGAGCAGTACTTC. Protein product: CARSLEAGSYEQYF.

V is TRBV6-1 and J is TRBJ1-1; D gene unclear. With 4 bases removed from V and 5 bases from J, the gap between germline ends came to 17 bases. CDR1 and CDR2 (germline): MNHNS, SASEGT. The CDR3 has 15 residues. CDR3 sequence reads: CASSAPVGGGTEAFF. The CDR3 nucleotides read TGTGCCAGCAGTGCCCCGGTGGGTGGAGGAACTGAAGCTTTCTTT.

The chain employs TRBV7-3 and TRBJ1-2; D call uncertain. The CDR3 spans 13 residues. The V gene lost 2 bases and the J gene lost 6 bases, with 10 bases spanning the gap. Germline CDR1 SGHTA, CDR2 FQGTGA. CDR3 sequence (DNA): TGTGCCAGCAGCTTAGGCCTTTTGGATGGCTACACCTTC. Its protein product is CASSLGLLDGYTF.

This chain uses TRBV7-2 with TRBJ2-3, with 9 bases lining up with TRBD2. The CDR3 runs 14 residues. Germline V CDR1 and CDR2: SGHTA, FQGNSA. The V and J ends lost 6 bases and 3 bases, in that order; junction bases with no gene match: 4. In nucleotides, the CDR3 is TGTGCCAGCAGATATAGCGGGAGTACAGATACGCAGTATTTT. Translation: CASRYSGSTDTQYF. Full variable domain (remainder filled in from reference TRBV7-2 and TRBJ2-3): GAGVSQSPSNKVTEKGKDVELRCDPISGHTALYWYRQSLGQGLEFLIYFQGNSAPDKSGLPSDRFSAERTGGSVSTLTIQRTQQEDSAVYLCASRYSGSTDTQYFGPGTRLTVL.

V is TRBV5-5 and J is TRBJ1-2, with 9 bases fitting TRBD1. The germline gives CDR1 SGHKS, CDR2 YYEKEE (reference sequence). V was clipped by 3 bases and J by 2 bases; unmatched bases: 5. The CDR3 is 15 residues long. As DNA, the CDR3 is TGTGCCAGCAGCTGGACAGGGGAGGGCAACTATGGCTACACCTTC. Its translation is CASSWTGEGNYGYTF. Together with reference TRBV5-5 and TRBJ1-2, the CDR3 gives the full variable domain: DAGVTQSPTHLIKTRGQQVTLRCSPISGHKSVSWYQQVLGQGPQFIFQYYEKEERGRGNFPDRFSARQFPNYSSELNVNALLLGDSALYLCASSWTGEGNYGYTFGSGTRLTVV.